The 26 T cell receptor beta chains below all came from one sample that was sequenced in a study of cytomegalovirus exposure and HLA in healthy donors. Both 60 Vbeta primers and 13 Jbeta primers went into the PCR. The table came from immunoSEQ multiplex PCR; TCRdb's copy has only in-frame clones and leaves some out. Counted here are 150,000 to 200,000 clones, 80% occurring once; the ten biggest clones make up 14%. Sample: PBMCs. The receptors here all came from a woman aged 40-49 years in good health and CMV-seronegative.

The chain combines TRBV5-6 with TRBJ2-2, with TRBD2 matching 9 bases. The J segment lost 5 bases and the V segment lost 0 bases, leaving 5 bases of the junction unmatched. The CDR3 length is 16 residues. Per germline, CDR1 SGHDT and CDR2 YYEEEE. As DNA, the CDR3 is TGTGCCAGCAGCTTGGGGGTAGCGGGGGCAACCGGGGAGCTGTTTTTT. It encodes CASSLGVAGATGELFF.

The chain links TRBV29-1 to TRBJ1-4; D is undetermined. This CDR3 spans 13 amino acids. Germline V gene sequence: CDR1 SQVTM, CDR2 ANQGSEA. V lost 6 bases and J lost 7, with 15 bases in between. CDR3 nucleotides: TGCAGCGTGGGCGGGGAATTGGGTGAAAAACTGTTTTTT. Translating gives CSVGGELGEKLFF.

As regards this clone: An end of the junction differs from the germline gene, which may be a read error. The chain links TRBV4-1 to TRBJ2-6, with TRBD2 matching over 9 bases. The CDR3 totals 20 residues. Germline assignment: CDR1 MGHRA and CDR2 YSYEKL. The CDR3 reads CASSQDGSGSSYSGANGLTF. The CDR3, as DNA: TGCGCCAGCAGCCAAGATGGTAGCGGGAGTAGTTACTCTGGGGCCAACGGCCTGACTTTC.

This clone occurred once. The V gene is TRBV11-2, the J gene TRBJ2-2; no firm D call. CDR1 and CDR2 from the germline V gene are SGHAT and FQNNGV. CDR3 length: 13 residues. V was trimmed by 1 base and J by 5 bases, leaving 5 bases between them. CDR3 in amino acids: CASSLVSTGELFF. Here the CDR3 DNA reads TGTGCCAGCAGCTTAGTTTCAACCGGGGAGCTGTTTTTT.

This chain uses TRBV5-6 with TRBJ1-1; a weak D match, TRBD1 (5 bases). The CDR3 is made up of 15 amino acids. The germline V gene encodes CDR1 SGHDT and CDR2 YYEEEE. Trimming pared 5 bases from V and 11 bases from J, leaving 25 bases between. For the CDR3, the DNA is TGTGCCAGCAGTCCGTTGGACCAAGGGCTACGGGGGGCTTTCTTT. Amino acids: CASSPLDQGLRGAFF.

The V call is TRBV5-1, the J call TRBJ2-3, with TRBD1 identical over 9 bases. Germline values: CDR1 SGHRS, CDR2 YFSETQ. Germline trimming cut 0 bases from V and 2 bases from J; bases unmatched to any gene: 10. The CDR3 is made up of 18 amino acids. CDR3 nucleotide sequence: TGCGCCAGCAGCTTGGATAGTCCGGGACAGGGATCCACAGATACGCAGTATTTT. Residues: CASSLDSPGQGSTDTQYF.

The rearrangement links TRBV5-6 to TRBJ2-5, with D tentatively TRBD1 (6 bases). V lost 0 bases and J 5 bases, leaving 14 bases between the germline ends. The CDR3 is 15 residues long. Germline CDR1 SGHDT, CDR2 YYEEEE. The CDR3 sequence is CASSLARDRRETQYF. Here the CDR3 DNA reads TGTGCCAGCAGCTTGGCCCGAGACAGGAGGGAGACCCAGTACTTC. Filled out from reference TRBV5-6 and TRBJ2-5, the complete variable domain reads DAGVTQSPTHLIKTRGQQVTLRCSPKSGHDTVSWYQQALGQGPQFIFQYYEEEERQRGNFPDRFSGHQFPNYSSELNVNALLLGDSALYLCASSLARDRRETQYFGPGTRLLVL.

For this clone: One end of the junction varies from germline; a read error may be responsible. The chain uses TRBV7-7 and TRBJ1-6; 7 bases map to TRBD1. The CDR3 totals 14 residues. The V gene's germline CDR1 is SSHAT and CDR2 FNYEAQ (reference sequence). This CDR3 is CASSLGTVGSPLHF. The CDR3 DNA is TGTGCTAGCAGCTTGGGGACAGTGGGTTCACCCCTCCACTTT.

In its sample, this clone was seen a few times. One end of the junction is discordant with germline, which a read error may explain. The rearrangement links TRBV27 to TRBJ2-1; D gene ambiguous. The CDR3 contains 13 residues. CDR1 is MNHEY, CDR2 SMNVEV, per germline (reference sequence). The CDR3 sequence is CASSLNLYSEQFF. The DNA for the CDR3 is TGTGCCAGCAGTTTAAACCTCTACAGTGAGCAGTTCTTC.

The rearrangement links TRBV5-4 to TRBJ2-5; D might be TRBD1 (6 bases). V was pared by 4 bases and J by 0 bases, with 10 bases between. The germline V gene encodes CDR1 SGHNT and CDR2 YYREEE (reference sequence). The CDR3 sequence is 14 residues long. CDR3 protein: CASSRQGYQETQYF. The CDR3 bases are TGTGCCAGCAGCCGCCAGGGGTACCAAGAGACCCAGTACTTC.

The chain employs TRBV7-9 and TRBJ1-5, with D perhaps matching TRBD1 (6 bases). The CDR3 loop spans 13 amino acids. Deletions cut 4 bases from V and 5 bases from J, with 9 bases between. Germline CDR1 SEHNR, CDR2 FQNEAQ (reference sequence). CDR3: CASSSQGYQPQHF. The DNA for the CDR3 is TGTGCCAGCAGCTCACAGGGTTATCAGCCCCAGCATTTT.

The J gene is TRBJ2-5, the V gene TRBV4-1; D uncertain. This CDR3 is built from 15 residues. CDR1 MGHRA and CDR2 YSYEKL come from the germline V gene. Trimming took off 1 base at V and 1 base at J, with 10 bases between the two ends. The CDR3 reads CASSQGTVLQETQYF. The CDR3, as DNA: TGCGCCAGCAGCCAAGGTACGGTCCTCCAAGAGACCCAGTACTTC.

V is TRBV7-2 and J is TRBJ1-5, with a tentative D call TRBD1 (5 bases). V was trimmed by 3 bases and J by 3 bases, leaving 9 bases between them. Per germline, CDR1 SGHTA and CDR2 FQGNSA. The CDR3 loop spans 14 amino acids. The chain's CDR3 is CASSFQGTNQPQHF. The DNA for the CDR3 is TGTGCCAGCAGCTTCCAGGGTACCAATCAGCCCCAGCATTTT.

The gene calls are TRBV19 and TRBJ2-5, with 7 nucleotides matching TRBD2. The CDR3 loop spans 20 amino acids. The V gene end was trimmed by 3 bases and the J gene end by 0 bases; junction bases not matched to a gene: 19. Germline-derived CDR1 and CDR2 are LNHDA and SQIVND (reference sequence). The CDR3 sequence: CASSISTPIRLAAYQETQYF. CDR3 DNA sequence: TGTGCCAGTAGTATCTCCACCCCTATTCGGCTAGCGGCGTACCAAGAGACCCAGTACTTC.

The count of this clone is one. The chain is built from TRBV5-1 and TRBJ2-5, with 12 bases matching TRBD2. After removal of 6 bases from V and 4 bases from J, the junction contained 13 bases not matched to a gene. The germline gives CDR1 SGHRS, CDR2 YFSETQ. The CDR3 has 17 residues. The CDR3 loop is CASNRGPSGGAAETQYF. In nucleotides, the CDR3 is TGCGCCAGCAATAGAGGTCCTAGCGGGGGGGCTGCAGAGACCCAGTACTTC.

J is TRBJ2-1 and V is TRBV6-5; TRBD2 might be the D (6 bases). Germline V CDR1 and CDR2: MNHEY, SVGAGI. With 3 bases removed from V and 8 bases from J, the gap between germline ends came to 17 bases. This CDR3 region has 15 residues. CDR3 amino acids: CASSYGLARLHEQFF. The CDR3 DNA is TGTGCCAGCAGTTATGGCCTAGCGAGACTCCATGAGCAGTTCTTC.

This chain uses TRBV4-3 with TRBJ2-1, with 9 nucleotides matching TRBD2. The V gene's germline CDR1 is LGHNA and CDR2 YSLEER. V shed 2 bases and J 1 base; nucleotides not matched to a gene: 15. The CDR3 totals 20 residues. CDR3 sequence: CASSQRSAAGGSTSYNEQFF. In DNA form, the CDR3 reads TGCGCCAGCAGCCAAAGGAGCGCAGCGGGAGGTTCGACGTCCTACAATGAGCAGTTCTTC.

The chain recombines TRBV19 with TRBJ2-5; D possibly corresponds to TRBD1 (6 bases). The ends were cut back, 5 bases at V and 5 bases at J, with 15 bases in the middle. Germline loops: CDR1 LNHDA, CDR2 SQIVND (reference sequence). The CDR3 runs to 14 residues. In nucleotides, the CDR3 is TGTGCCAGTAGTCCCAGGGGACGACAGGAGACCCAGTACTTC. Amino acids: CASSPRGRQETQYF.

CDR3 bases: TGCGCCAGCAGCTTGGGACTAGCGGGGGGGGAGACCCAGTACTTC. It specifies CASSLGLAGGETQYF. The chain joins TRBV5-1 to TRBJ2-5; 14 positions match TRBD2. The CDR3 sequence is 15 residues long. The germline gives CDR1 SGHRS, CDR2 YFSETQ. J lost 5 bases, V lost 0 bases, and 0 bases had no gene match.

This clone was observed a handful of times. The chain recombines TRBV4-3 with TRBJ2-6, with 9 bases fitting TRBD1. There are 16 residues in the CDR3. V shed 1 base and J 2 bases; nucleotides not matched to a gene: 0. From germline, CDR1 is LGHNA and CDR2 YSLEER. The CDR3 nucleotides read TGCGCCAGCAGCCAAGGGGACAGGGCTGGGGCCAACGTCCTGACTTTC. As protein: CASSQGDRAGANVLTF.

The chain joins TRBV19 to TRBJ2-3; D is ambiguous. Trimming stripped 3 bases from V and 3 bases from J, with 13 bases between. CDR1 is LNHDA and CDR2 is SQIVND in the germline V gene (reference sequence). The CDR3 is 15 residues long. This CDR3 reads CASSMMALPTDTQYF. CDR3 sequence (DNA): TGTGCCAGTAGTATGATGGCTTTGCCTACAGATACGCAGTATTTT.

The table lists this clone with a count of one. A read error may produce the germline difference seen at one junction end. CDR3 in amino acids: CSVVVRGDRAEPGANGLTF. CDR3 bases: TGCAGCGTTGTGGTTCGCGGGGACAGGGCTGAGCCTGGGGCCAACGGCCTGACTTTC. The chain uses TRBV29-1 and TRBJ2-6; TRBD1 matches 9 bases. CDR1 and CDR2 (germline): SQVTM, ANQGSEA. The CDR3 sequence is 19 residues long.

The V gene is TRBV7-9, the J gene TRBJ1-6; 7 bases line up with TRBD1. V lost 6 bases and J lost 6; bases outside the gene matches: 2. CDR3 size: 13 residues. Germline loops: CDR1 SEHNR, CDR2 FQNEAQ (reference sequence). CDR3 in amino acids: CASRDRVNSPLHF. CDR3 in DNA: TGTGCCAGCAGAGACAGGGTTAATTCACCCCTCCACTTT.

J is TRBJ2-3 and V is TRBV19, with TRBD1 matching over 8 bases. Germline loops: CDR1 LNHDA, CDR2 SQIVND (reference sequence). J lost 3 bases, V lost 1 base, and 9 bases had no gene match. This CDR3 region has 17 residues. The CDR3 bases are TGTGCCAGTAGTATAGGGTCGCCAGGGGGCTGGACAGATACGCAGTATTTT. Amino acid sequence: CASSIGSPGGWTDTQYF.

This clone was detected only once. The J gene is TRBJ1-3, the V gene TRBV30; maybe TRBD1 (6 bases). The CDR3 spans 15 residues. Germline values: CDR1 GTSNPN, CDR2 SVGIG (reference sequence). Trimming shortened V by 3 bases and J by 0 bases, and 12 bases separated the two germline ends. The CDR3 DNA sequence: TGTGCCTGGAGCTCGGACAGATTCTCTGGAAACACCATATATTTT. This sequence encodes CAWSSDRFSGNTIYF.

The chain has TRBV6-6 and TRBJ2-5; TRBD2 agrees at 8 bases. J gave up 0 bases and V 4 bases, and 4 bases lay outside the gene matches. The CDR3 length is 15 residues. CDR1 and CDR2 (germline): MNHNY, SVGAGI (reference sequence). The CDR3 DNA reads as TGTGCCAGCAGTTCGACTAGCGTGTACCAAGAGACCCAGTACTTC. It codes for CASSSTSVYQETQYF.